This TCR beta chain was found in a study of T cell repertoires in cytomegalovirus infection (dated by TCRdb to between 2018 and 2020). Describing the broader study: Donor HLA type was relevant to the analysis, as public TCR beta signatures indicated carriage of CMV infection together with the matching HLA type. Paper-wide results and their limitations: The ex vivo response was dominated by HLA-C-restricted CMV-specific TCR beta clonotypes, which also provided the single most frequent clonotype in two of eight donors. In both this cohort and an independent cohort of over 350 donors, the cumulative frequency of public TCR beta family members distinguished carriers of CMV infection plus the relevant HLA type.

Sequenced on an Illumina HiSeq 1500. TCRdb handled the public reads itself, with Q25 trimming in fastp and clone calling in MiXCR, and kept productive beta chains. Rows merge per CDR3 protein into single entries with the most common DNA and genes. The sample profile shows approximately 500,000 distinct CDR3 sequences; about 15% of them were found once. The ten largest clones capture more than 20% of the sample. The sample holds many counts of this clonotype. The antigen this receptor binds is unknown. One base away there is no much larger clone; base qualities are not given. After removal of 1 base from V and 8 bases from J, the junction retains 15 bases not matched to a gene. The CDR3 covers 20 residues, taking in both the cysteine and the phenylalanine. The sequence is cut down to CDR3 DNA, 60 bases in frame from base 1. The germline V gene specifies LGHNT as CDR1 and FRNRAP as CDR2.

This clonotype was sampled from a human donor in good health (CMV status not recorded). Some clones in this sample may be carry-over from other donors' samples. The chain joins TRBV12-5 to TRBJ2-1; TRBD2 aligns with 15 central bases. Sequenced: CD8+ T cells from PBMCs. The sequence in DNA is TGTGCTAGTGGTTTGGAGACCGGGACTAGCGGGAGGCGGCGGTTCGATGAGCAGTTCTTC. Translated, this is CASGLETGTSGRRRFDEQFF. The entire variable domain, with the stretches around the CDR3 drawn from the reference TRBV12-5 and TRBJ2-1 proteins, is DARVTQTPRHKVTEMGQEVTMRCQPILGHNTVFWYRQTMMQGLELLAYFRNRAPLDDSGMPKDRFSAEMPDATLATLKIQPSEPRDSAVYFCASGLETGTSGRRRFDEQFFGPGTRLTVL.